The 16 T cell receptor beta chains in this list originate from one sample, sequenced in a study of type 1 and type 2 diabetes patients. The PCR template was genomic DNA. A primer set of 30 forward and 13 reverse primers amplified the CDR3. Each CDR3 protein is one row after TCRdb ran MiXCR on the multiplex PCR reads. The repertoire holds 250,000 or so distinct CDR3 sequences, with around 50% as singletons. Sequenced sample: peripheral blood mononuclear cells (PBMCs). The receptors stem from a man between 18 and 29 years old with type 2 diabetes.

In this sample, this clonotype turned up a few times. The J gene is TRBJ1-1, the V gene TRBV5-1, with 8 bases identical to TRBD1. J was trimmed by 0 bases and V by 5 bases; bases with no gene match: 3. The CDR3 length is 14 residues. Germline V gene sequence: CDR1 SGHRS, CDR2 YFSETQ. Here the CDR3 reads CASRTGVMNTEAFF. The CDR3 nucleotides are TGCGCCAGCAGGACAGGGGTCATGAACACTGAAGCTTTCTTT.

The chain links TRBV6-6 to TRBJ2-1; D might be TRBD2 (6 bases). The CDR3 loop spans 16 amino acids. The germline CDR1 and CDR2 sequences are MNHNY and SVGAGI (reference sequence). The ends were cut back, 5 bases at V and 8 bases at J, with 22 bases in the middle. Written as DNA, the CDR3 is TGTGCCAGCAGTGGGGGGAGGCGGCTAGGGTGGGATGAGCAGTTCTTC. Its translation: CASSGGRRLGWDEQFF.

V is TRBV19 and J is TRBJ1-2; no reliable D call. Germline CDR1 and CDR2: LNHDA and SQIVND (reference sequence). V lost 2 bases and J 8 bases, leaving 12 bases between the germline ends. CDR3 size: 13 residues. The CDR3 loop reads CASSIHSVGGYTF. The DNA for the CDR3 is TGTGCCAGTAGTATACACTCCGTCGGGGGCTACACCTTC.

This clonotype was detected many times. V usage is TRBV19 and J usage is TRBJ1-1, with 7 bases lining up with TRBD1. CDR1 is LNHDA, CDR2 SQIVND, per germline (reference sequence). The V segment lost 5 bases and the J segment 3 bases; nucleotides outside the gene matches: 6. This CDR3 is 14 amino acids long. The chain's CDR3 is CASSLTGRDTEAFF. As DNA, the CDR3 is TGTGCCAGTAGTCTGACAGGGAGGGACACTGAAGCTTTCTTT.

The CDR3 sequence: CASSQGPSPNTGELFF. The CDR3 DNA follows: TGTGCCAGCAGCCAGGGACCGAGCCCGAACACCGGGGAGCTGTTTTTT. This chain joins TRBV2 and TRBJ2-2, with D perhaps matching TRBD1 or TRBD2 (5 bases each). The CDR3 extends over 16 amino acids. Trimming shortened V by 6 bases and J by 0 bases, and 14 bases separated the two germline ends. Germline-derived CDR1 and CDR2 are SNHLY and FYNNEI.

The rearrangement uses TRBV12-3 or TRBV12-4 and TRBJ2-5; D not resolved. V dropped 2 bases and J dropped 5 bases, with 15 bases sitting between them. The CDR3 has 15 residues. The CDR3 is CASSLRPGLGETQYF. DNA for the CDR3: TGTGCCAGCAGTTTACGGCCGGGTCTCGGGGAGACCCAGTACTTC.

The V gene is TRBV5-1, the J gene TRBJ2-3; 7 bases agree with TRBD1. The CDR3 contains 16 residues. Germline CDR1 SGHRS, CDR2 YFSETQ. V trimming: 4 bases; J trimming: 6 bases; junction bases outside the gene matches: 14. The CDR3 nucleotides are TGCGCCAGCAGCCTGGTATCCGCGACAGGGCGTGATACGCAGTATTTT. Translation gives CASSLVSATGRDTQYF.

This clonotype was counted a few times. This chain connects TRBV15 to TRBJ2-7, with 9 nucleotides matching TRBD2. Germline CDR1 is LNHNV and CDR2 is YYDKDF (reference sequence). V gave up 8 bases and J gave up 5 bases; unmatched junction bases: 7. The length of the CDR3 is 13 residues. CDR3 sequence: CATGAGGTDEQYF. CDR3 sequence (DNA): TGTGCCACCGGAGCGGGGGGCACCGACGAGCAGTACTTC.

This chain joins TRBV20-1 and TRBJ1-2; 7 positions agree with TRBD1. Germline values: CDR1 DFQATT, CDR2 SNEGSKA (reference sequence). This CDR3 is built from 14 residues. After removal of 5 bases from V and 4 bases from J, the junction contained 10 bases not matched to a gene. The DNA of the CDR3 is TGCAGTGCTTTCAAACAGGGGCTGGGCTATGGCTACACCTTC. As protein: CSAFKQGLGYGYTF.

V and J are TRBV6-1 and TRBJ2-5; 12 positions agree with TRBD2. From germline, CDR1 is MNHNS and CDR2 SASEGT. This CDR3 contains 15 residues. The ends lost 1 base at V and 13 bases at J; junction bases unmatched: 10. CDR3 sequence (DNA): TGTGCCAGCAGTGAAGGGACTAGCGGGGCGGGGGAGCTGTACTTC. Translating it yields CASSEGTSGAGELYF.

As concerns this clonotype: A much larger clonotype is one base distant, so this may be a read error. This CDR3 fails to terminate in the conserved phenylalanine or tryptophan, so it likely reflects a read error. The V and J genes are TRBV2 and TRBJ2-7, with 7 bases lining up with TRBD2. The junction had 12 bases not matched to a gene; V was cut back by 3 bases and J by 4 bases. Germline V gene sequence: CDR1 SNHLY, CDR2 FYNNEI. The CDR3 consists of 16 residues. CDR3 nucleotide sequence: TGTGCCAGCAGTGAGGGCCCCAGCGGGACGGCGTACGAGCAGTACTCC. Its protein product is CASSEGPSGTAYEQYS.

This clonotype occurred a few times. The rearrangement links TRBV7-8 to TRBJ2-2; 8 bases agree with TRBD2. After removal of 1 base from V and 6 bases from J, the junction contained 10 bases not matched to a gene. The germline gives CDR1 SGHVS, CDR2 FQNEAQ. The CDR3 covers 17 residues. The CDR3 loop reads CASSLGVGLVGSGELFF. The CDR3 DNA reads TGTGCCAGCAGCTTAGGGGTGGGACTAGTAGGGTCCGGGGAGCTGTTTTTT.

The chain has TRBV20-1 and TRBJ2-3; D is unresolved. CDR1 is DFQATT, CDR2 SNEGSKA, per germline (reference sequence). CDR3 length: 11 residues. The CDR3 region is CSPAGGDTQYF. The CDR3 coding sequence is TGCAGCCCGGCTGGTGGCGATACGCAGTATTTT.

The sample holds a few counts of this clonotype. The chain joins TRBV6-5 to TRBJ2-7; the D gene is possibly TRBD2 (6 bases). CDR1 and CDR2 (germline): MNHEY, SVGAGI. Trimming removed 2 bases at V and 2 bases at J, with 13 bases between. This CDR3 region has 15 residues. CDR3 region: CASSYDLRTTYEQYF. CDR3 bases: TGTGCCAGCAGTTACGATTTGCGGACTACCTACGAGCAGTACTTC.

V gene TRBV7-8 combines with J gene TRBJ2-6; 8 nucleotides line up with TRBD1. V lost 9 bases to trimming and J lost 0 bases; unmatched junction nucleotides: 7. Germline assignment: CDR1 SGHVS and CDR2 FQNEAQ. This CDR3 is 16 amino acids long. CDR3 bases: TGTGCCAGTAGGGGCAGGGGGCCCTCTGGGGCCAACGTCCTGACTTTC. Translating it yields CASRGRGPSGANVLTF.

This clonotype has more than one count but fewer than ten. The V gene is TRBV24-1, the J gene TRBJ2-3; D is possibly TRBD1 (6 bases). The CDR3 runs 15 residues. Germline values: CDR1 KGHDR, CDR2 SFDVKD. V was cut by 6 bases and J by 2 bases, with 14 bases left in between. This CDR3 reads CATSQPGHYTDTQYF. The CDR3 DNA is TGTGCCACCAGTCAACCGGGACACTACACAGATACGCAGTATTTT.